Shown below are 12 T cell receptor beta chains from a single sample sequenced in a study of T cell changes during pregnancy in multiple sclerosis. Assay used: immunoSEQ multiplex PCR; TCRdb lists only in-frame clones, some missing. The data contain about 120,000 clones, about 93% of them singletons. This specimen was peripheral blood, taken before pregnancy. These receptors came from a female donor with multiple sclerosis, enrolled in a pregnancy study.

This clone was picked up a small number of times. This sequence joins TRBV7-3 and TRBJ1-6; TRBD1 matches 7 bases. The CDR3 runs to 16 residues. J gave up 7 bases and V 4 bases, and 10 bases lay outside the gene matches. CDR1 and CDR2 (germline): SGHTA, FQGTGA. CDR3 coding DNA: TGTGCCAGCAGCTCCCTCCCGGGACAGTGGAATTCACCCCTCCACTTT. Translation: CASSSLPGQWNSPLHF.

This chain connects TRBV30 to TRBJ1-3; D possibly corresponds to TRBD1 (5 bases). V lost 1 base and J lost 0, with 13 bases in between. Germline V gene data show CDR1 as GTSNPN and CDR2 as SVGIG (reference sequence). This CDR3 is built from 16 residues. In nucleotides, the CDR3 is TGTGCCTGGAGTGCCCTCAGGGATAACTCTGGAAACACCATATATTTT. It yields the protein CAWSALRDNSGNTIYF. Full variable domain (missing parts from reference TRBV30 and TRBJ1-3): SQTIHQWPATLVQPVGSPLSLECTVEGTSNPNLYWYRQAAGRGLQLLFYSVGIGQISSEVPQNLSASRPQDRQFILSSKKLLLSDSGFYLCAWSALRDNSGNTIYFGEGSWLTVV.

The chain recombines TRBV7-2 with TRBJ2-7, with 10 bases identical to TRBD2. Germline lookup yields CDR1 SGHTA and CDR2 FQGNSA. The ends lost 5 bases at V and 4 bases at J; junction bases unmatched: 8. The CDR3 runs to 15 residues. The CDR3 DNA reads as TGTGCCAGCAGCACCCAGCGGGGGGGGTCATACGAGCAGTACTTC. It translates to CASSTQRGGSYEQYF.

The chain recombines TRBV2 with TRBJ2-1; 9 bases map to TRBD2. CDR1 and CDR2 (germline): SNHLY, FYNNEI. The ends lost 5 bases at V and 6 bases at J; junction bases unmatched: 11. The CDR3 consists of 16 residues. The CDR3 coding sequence is TGTGCCAGCAGTATCATAGCGGGAGTAGGAGTCAATGAGCAGTTCTTC. As protein: CASSIIAGVGVNEQFF.

This chain joins TRBV5-6 and TRBJ2-5; 9 bases fit TRBD2. V shed 4 bases and J 5 bases; nucleotides not matched to a gene: 3. The germline gives CDR1 SGHDT, CDR2 YYEEEE. The length of the CDR3 is 13 residues. DNA of the CDR3: TGTGCCAGCAGCCGACTAGCGGCTGAGACCCAGTACTTC. Its translation is CASSRLAAETQYF.

The gene calls are TRBV2 and TRBJ2-2, with D maybe TRBD1 (6 bases). CDR3 length: 15 residues. Germline CDR1 SNHLY, CDR2 FYNNEI. Trimming removed 5 bases from V and 3 bases from J, with 13 bases in between. CDR3 in DNA: TGTGCCAGCAGTTCAACAGGGTATTACACCGGGGAGCTGTTTTTT. This encodes CASSSTGYYTGELFF.

The rearrangement joins TRBV7-2 to TRBJ2-7; 8 nucleotides match TRBD2. The V gene's germline CDR1 is SGHTA and CDR2 FQGNSA. With V trimmed by 1 base and J by 6 bases, 2 bases remained unmatched. The CDR3 is 13 amino acids. The CDR3 nucleotides read TGTGCCAGCAGCTTAGACGGGGGGGTCGAGCAGTACTTC. Its translation is CASSLDGGVEQYF.

The gene calls are TRBV18 and TRBJ2-7, with TRBD1 matching over 9 bases. V shed 3 bases and J 2 bases; nucleotides not matched to a gene: 5. Germline loops: CDR1 KGHSH, CDR2 LQKENI. CDR3 length: 15 amino acids. The CDR3 here is CASSPQGQGTYEQYF. CDR3 coding DNA: TGTGCCAGCTCACCCCAAGGACAGGGGACCTACGAGCAGTACTTC.

J is TRBJ1-1 and V is TRBV5-8, with unresolved D. The V gene's germline CDR1 is SGHTS and CDR2 YDEGEE. CDR3 length equals 13 residues. The V gene lost 2 bases and the J gene lost 2 bases, with 7 bases spanning the gap. The CDR3 sequence: CASSFEINTEAFF. CDR3 nucleotide sequence: TGTGCCAGCAGCTTCGAGATTAACACTGAAGCTTTCTTT. Based on the CDR3 plus reference TRBV5-8 and TRBJ1-1, the full variable domain is EAGVTQSPTHLIKTRGQQATLRCSPISGHTSVYWYQQALGLGLQFLLWYDEGEERNRGNFPPRFSGRQFPNYSSELNVNALELEDSALYLCASSFEINTEAFFGQGTRLTVV.

The chain is built from TRBV7-9 and TRBJ2-3; TRBD2 aligns across 7 bases. The CDR3 has 13 residues. The junction had 4 bases not matched to a gene; V was cut back by 6 bases and J by 4 bases. Germline-derived CDR1 and CDR2 are SEHNR and FQNEAQ (reference sequence). The CDR3: CASSLAGADTQYF. The CDR3 DNA reads as TGTGCCAGCAGTCTCGCGGGGGCAGATACGCAGTATTTT.

This rearrangement joins TRBV19 to TRBJ2-2; maybe TRBD2 (6 bases). Germline V lookup: CDR1 LNHDA, CDR2 SQIVND (reference sequence). Trimming left V 7 bases short and J 1 base short, with 13 bases between. This CDR3 spans 15 amino acids. CDR3 protein: CASKITAGNTGELFF. DNA for the CDR3: TGTGCCAGTAAAATTACAGCGGGGAACACCGGGGAGCTGTTTTTT.

This rearrangement joins TRBV14 to TRBJ2-6, with 9 bases that match TRBD1. Trimming cost V 0 bases and J 3 bases; bases outside gene matches: 6. This CDR3 region has 18 residues. Germline V CDR1 and CDR2: SGHDN, FVKESK. The CDR3 loop reads CASSQDGRDRDGANVLTF. For the CDR3, the DNA is TGTGCCAGCAGCCAAGATGGGCGGGACAGGGATGGGGCCAACGTCCTGACTTTC.